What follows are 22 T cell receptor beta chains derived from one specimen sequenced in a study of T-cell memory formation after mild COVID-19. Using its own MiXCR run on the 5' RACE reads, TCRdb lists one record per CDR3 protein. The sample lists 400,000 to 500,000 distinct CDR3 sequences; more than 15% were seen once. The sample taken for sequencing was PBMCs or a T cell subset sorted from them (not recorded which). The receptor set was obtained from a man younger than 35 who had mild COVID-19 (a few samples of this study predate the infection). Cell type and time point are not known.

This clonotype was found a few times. The CDR3 is CASSFSILQAAGDTQYF. The CDR3 region has the DNA TGCGCCAGCAGCTTCAGTATCCTACAGGCCGCCGGAGATACGCAGTATTTT. The chain is built from TRBV5-1 and TRBJ2-3; weak D call: TRBD1 (5 bases). The V gene's germline CDR1 is SGHRS and CDR2 YFSETQ. This CDR3 comprises 17 residues. Trimming took off 2 bases at V and 5 bases at J, with 21 bases between the two ends.

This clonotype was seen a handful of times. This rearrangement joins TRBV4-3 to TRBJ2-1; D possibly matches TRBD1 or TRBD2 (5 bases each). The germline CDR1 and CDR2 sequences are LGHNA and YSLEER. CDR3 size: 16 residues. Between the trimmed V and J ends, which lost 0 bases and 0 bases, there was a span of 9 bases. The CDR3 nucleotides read TGCGCCAGCAGCCAAGAGCCCGGGGCCTCCTACAATGAGCAGTTCTTC. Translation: CASSQEPGASYNEQFF.

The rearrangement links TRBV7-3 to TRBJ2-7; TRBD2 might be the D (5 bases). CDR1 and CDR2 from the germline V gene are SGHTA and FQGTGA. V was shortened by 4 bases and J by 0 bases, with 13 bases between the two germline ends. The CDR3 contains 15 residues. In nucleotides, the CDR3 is TGTGCCAGCAGCTGCCGGGATTGCTTCTCCTACGAGCAGTACTTC. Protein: CASSCRDCFSYEQYF.

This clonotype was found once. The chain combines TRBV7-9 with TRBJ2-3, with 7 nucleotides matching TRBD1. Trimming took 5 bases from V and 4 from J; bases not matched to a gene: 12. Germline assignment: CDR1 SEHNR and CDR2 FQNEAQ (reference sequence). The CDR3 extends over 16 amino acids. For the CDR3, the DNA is TGTGCCAGCAGCCCGGTGCGACAGGGTGGGGCAGATACGCAGTATTTT. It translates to CASSPVRQGGADTQYF.

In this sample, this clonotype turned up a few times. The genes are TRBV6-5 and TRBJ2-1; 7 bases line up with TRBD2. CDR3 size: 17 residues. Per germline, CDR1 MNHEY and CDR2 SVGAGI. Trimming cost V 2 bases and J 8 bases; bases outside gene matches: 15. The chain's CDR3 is CASSYPPGGGTWDEQFF. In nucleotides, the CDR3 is TGTGCCAGCAGTTACCCCCCCGGGGGAGGGACGTGGGATGAGCAGTTCTTC.

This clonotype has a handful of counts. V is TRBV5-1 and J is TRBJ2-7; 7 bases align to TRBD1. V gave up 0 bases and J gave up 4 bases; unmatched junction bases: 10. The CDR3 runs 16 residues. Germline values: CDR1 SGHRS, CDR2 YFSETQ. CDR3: CASSLDVWDRFYEQYF. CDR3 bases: TGCGCCAGCAGCTTGGATGTTTGGGACAGATTTTACGAGCAGTACTTC.

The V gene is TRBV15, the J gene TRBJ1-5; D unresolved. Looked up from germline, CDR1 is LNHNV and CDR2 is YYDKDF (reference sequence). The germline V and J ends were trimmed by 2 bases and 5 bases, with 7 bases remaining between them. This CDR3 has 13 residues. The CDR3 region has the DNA TGTGCCACCAGCAGATCGCTCGATCAGCCCCAGCATTTT. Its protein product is CATSRSLDQPQHF.

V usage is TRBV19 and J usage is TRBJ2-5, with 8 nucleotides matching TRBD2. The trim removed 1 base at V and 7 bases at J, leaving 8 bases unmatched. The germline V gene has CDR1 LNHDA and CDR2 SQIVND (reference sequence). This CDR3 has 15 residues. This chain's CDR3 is CASSIVTGGMVTQYF. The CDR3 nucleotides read TGTGCCAGTAGTATAGTAACGGGGGGGATGGTGACCCAGTACTTC.

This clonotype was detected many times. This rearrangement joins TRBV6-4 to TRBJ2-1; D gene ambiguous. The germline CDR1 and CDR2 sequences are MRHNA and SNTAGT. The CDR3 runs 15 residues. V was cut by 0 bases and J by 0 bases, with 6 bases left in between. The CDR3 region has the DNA TGTGCCAGCAGTGACTCAGGGCGCTCCTACAATGAGCAGTTCTTC. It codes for CASSDSGRSYNEQFF.

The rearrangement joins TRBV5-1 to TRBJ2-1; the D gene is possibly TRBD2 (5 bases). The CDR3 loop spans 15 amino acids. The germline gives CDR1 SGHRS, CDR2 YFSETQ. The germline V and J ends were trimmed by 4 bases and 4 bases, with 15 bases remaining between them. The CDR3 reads CASSLDLNPYNEQFF. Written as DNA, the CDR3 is TGCGCCAGCAGCCTGGACTTGAACCCGTACAATGAGCAGTTCTTC.

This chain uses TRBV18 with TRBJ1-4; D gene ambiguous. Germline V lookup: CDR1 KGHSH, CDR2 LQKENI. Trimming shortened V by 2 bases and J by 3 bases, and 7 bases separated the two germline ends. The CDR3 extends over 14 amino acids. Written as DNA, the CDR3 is TGTGCCAGCTCACCAGCAAGGTCTAATGAAAAACTGTTTTTT. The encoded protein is CASSPARSNEKLFF.

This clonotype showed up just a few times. CDR3 bases: TGCGCCAGCAGACCCAGCGGGGGGATCCCCGGGGAGCTGTTTTTT. It codes for CASRPSGGIPGELFF. The gene calls are TRBV5-1 and TRBJ2-2, with 9 bases matching TRBD2. The CDR3 has 15 amino acids. Germline CDR1 SGHRS, CDR2 YFSETQ. J lost 6 bases, V lost 5 bases, and 8 bases had no gene match. Looking up the rest from reference TRBV5-1 and TRBJ2-2 gives the full variable domain: KAGVTQTPRYLIKTRGQQVTLSCSPISGHRSVSWYQQTPGQGLQFLFEYFSETQRNKGNFPGRFSGRQFSNSRSEMNVSTLELGDSALYLCASRPSGGIPGELFFGEGSRLTVL.

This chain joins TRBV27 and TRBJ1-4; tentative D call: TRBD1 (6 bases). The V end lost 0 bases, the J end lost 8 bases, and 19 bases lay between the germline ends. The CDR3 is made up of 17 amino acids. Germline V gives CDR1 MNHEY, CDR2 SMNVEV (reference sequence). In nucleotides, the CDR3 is TGTGCCAGCAGTTTATCGGGCCCCCGGGACATGGGCGAAAAACTGTTTTTT. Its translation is CASSLSGPRDMGEKLFF. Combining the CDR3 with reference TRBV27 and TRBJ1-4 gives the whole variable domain EAQVTQNPRYLITVTGKKLTVTCSQNMNHEYMSWYRQDPGLGLRQIYYSMNVEVTDKGDVPEGYKVSRKEKRNFPLILESPSPNQTSLYFCASSLSGPRDMGEKLFFGSGTQLSVL.

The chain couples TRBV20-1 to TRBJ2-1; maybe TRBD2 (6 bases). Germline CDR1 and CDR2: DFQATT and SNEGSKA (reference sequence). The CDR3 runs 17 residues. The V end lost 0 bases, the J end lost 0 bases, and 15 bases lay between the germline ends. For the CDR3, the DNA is TGCAGTGCTAGAGATCCCCTTAGCGGTGTCTCCTACAATGAGCAGTTCTTC. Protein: CSARDPLSGVSYNEQFF.

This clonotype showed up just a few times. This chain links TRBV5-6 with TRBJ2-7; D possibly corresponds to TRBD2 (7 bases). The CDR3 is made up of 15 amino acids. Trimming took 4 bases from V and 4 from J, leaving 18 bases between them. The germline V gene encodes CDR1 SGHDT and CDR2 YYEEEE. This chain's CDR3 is CASSPSTGGRYEQYF. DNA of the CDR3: TGTGCCAGCAGCCCCTCCACGGGGGGCCGATACGAGCAGTACTTC.

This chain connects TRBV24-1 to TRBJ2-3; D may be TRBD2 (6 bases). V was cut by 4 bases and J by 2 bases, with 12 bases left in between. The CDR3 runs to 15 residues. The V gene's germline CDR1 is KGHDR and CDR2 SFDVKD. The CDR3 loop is CATSDHRTNTDTQYF. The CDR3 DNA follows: TGTGCCACCAGTGACCACAGGACTAACACAGATACGCAGTATTTT.

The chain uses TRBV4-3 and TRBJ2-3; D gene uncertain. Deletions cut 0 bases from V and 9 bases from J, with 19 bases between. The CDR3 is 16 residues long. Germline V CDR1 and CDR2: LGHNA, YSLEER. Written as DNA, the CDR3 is TGCGCCAGCAGCCAAGATCCCCCGCAAAACGGTGGGACGCAGTATTTT. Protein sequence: CASSQDPPQNGGTQYF.

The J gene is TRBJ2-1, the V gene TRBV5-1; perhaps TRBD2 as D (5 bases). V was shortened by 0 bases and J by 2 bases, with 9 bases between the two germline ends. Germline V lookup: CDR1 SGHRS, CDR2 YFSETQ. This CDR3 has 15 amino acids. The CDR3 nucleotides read TGCGCCAGCAGCTTGGACACCGGGGCCTACAATGAGCAGTTCTTC. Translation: CASSLDTGAYNEQFF.

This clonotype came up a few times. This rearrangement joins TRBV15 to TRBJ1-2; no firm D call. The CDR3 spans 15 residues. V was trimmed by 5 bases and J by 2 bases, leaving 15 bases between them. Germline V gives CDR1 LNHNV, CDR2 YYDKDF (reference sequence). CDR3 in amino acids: CATSGWSGINYGYTF. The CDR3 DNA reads TGTGCCACCAGCGGGTGGTCGGGGATCAACTATGGCTACACCTTC.

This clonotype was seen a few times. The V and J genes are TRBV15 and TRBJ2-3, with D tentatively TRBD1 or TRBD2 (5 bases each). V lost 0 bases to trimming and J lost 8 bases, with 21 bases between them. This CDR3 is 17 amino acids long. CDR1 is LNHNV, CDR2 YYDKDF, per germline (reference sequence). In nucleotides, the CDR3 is TGTGCCACCAGCAGAGATGACTCTGGGACCGCTGGAGGTACGCAGTATTTT. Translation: CATSRDDSGTAGGTQYF.

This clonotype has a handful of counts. The CDR3 DNA reads as TGTGCCAGCAGACCCGCAGGGTCCGGGCAGTTCTTC. Amino acid sequence: CASRPAGSGQFF. This sequence joins TRBV28 and TRBJ2-1; weak D call: TRBD1 (5 bases). This CDR3 is 12 amino acids long. CDR1 is MDHEN and CDR2 is SYDVKM in the germline V gene. V lost 6 bases, J lost 12 bases, and 15 bases lay in between.

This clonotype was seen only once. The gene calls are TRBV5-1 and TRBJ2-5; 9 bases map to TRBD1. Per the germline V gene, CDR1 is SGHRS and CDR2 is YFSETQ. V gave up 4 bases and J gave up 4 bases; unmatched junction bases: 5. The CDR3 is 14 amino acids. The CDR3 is CASSPDRGGETQYF. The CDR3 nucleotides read TGCGCCAGCAGCCCAGACAGGGGGGGAGAGACCCAGTACTTC. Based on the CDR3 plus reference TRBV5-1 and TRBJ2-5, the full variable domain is KAGVTQTPRYLIKTRGQQVTLSCSPISGHRSVSWYQQTPGQGLQFLFEYFSETQRNKGNFPGRFSGRQFSNSRSEMNVSTLELGDSALYLCASSPDRGGETQYFGPGTRLLVL.